The TCR beta chain described here comes from a study of shared clonotypes between healthy human individuals. Produced via immunoSEQ multiplex PCR; TCRdb's table is partial and in-frame only. In the table there are 2 million to 2.5 million clones, more than 90% of which are singletons. V dropped 1 base and J dropped 4 bases, with 5 bases sitting between them. The V gene's germline CDR1 is SGHDT and CDR2 YYEEEE. This CDR3 is 13 amino acids long. The sequence derives from a man between 18 and 29 years old in good health. The chain links TRBV5-6 to TRBJ1-4; D is unresolved. Material: naive CD4+ T cells sorted from blood. Regarding subset: CD45RA+ positively selected. The CDR3 spells CASSLFFNEKLFF. CDR3 in DNA: TGTGCCAGCAGCTTGTTCTTTAATGAAAAACTGTTTTTT.